Described below is a single T cell receptor (beta chain) sequence and its context. The antigen remains undetermined. Healthy adults negative for HIV, lacking recent acute infections or vaccinations, served as donors. Those who donated, Caucasian adults without exception, all lived in Nashville, Tennessee. These data are taken from a study of shared clonotypes between healthy human individuals. General observations from the study: Rarefaction gave evidence that sorted-subset sequencing remained incomplete despite large depth.

Only in-frame clones appear in the TCRdb table, and some are missing; sequencing was by immunoSEQ multiplex PCR. The table shows over 2 million clones, with 92% occurring only once. Germline lookup yields CDR1 SGDLS and CDR2 YYNGEE. The V end was cut by 3 bases, the J end by 7 bases, with 16 bases between. There are 15 residues in the CDR3. Sequenced input: naive CD4+ T cells from PBMCs. Subset defined: CD45RA+ positively selected. The receptor's source is a man aged 18 to 29 in good health. Some clones in this sample may be carry-over from other donors' samples. The J gene is TRBJ2-2, the V gene TRBV9; D might be TRBD2 (6 bases). The CDR3 loop reads CASSEQNPGGGELFF. The CDR3 nucleotides are TGTGCCAGCAGCGAGCAAAACCCCGGGGGCGGGGAGCTGTTTTTT. The full variable domain, completed using reference TRBV9 and TRBJ2-2, is DSGVTQTPKHLITATGQRVTLRCSPRSGDLSVYWYQQSLDQGLQFLIQYYNGEERAKGNILERFSAQQFPDLHSELNLSSLELGDSALYFCASSEQNPGGGELFFGEGSRLTVL.